This TCR beta chain was obtained from a study of beta chain features in type 1 diabetes. Study-wide points: TCRB CDR3s were moderately but significantly shorter in Type 1 diabetes patients in all four CD4+ subsets. A greater similarity of naive, central memory and Treg TCRB repertoires was seen among patients than among healthy donors.

CD4+ naive, central memory, regulatory and stem cell-like memory subsets were isolated by sorting on CD45RO/CCR7/CD25/CD127/CD95/CD27. The sequenced template was cDNA made from the entire isolated RNA. Average reads for naive, central memory and regulatory T cell samples were 3.5 million to 4.5 million. Some clones are missing from TCRdb's copy, which holds only in-frame ones; the method was immunoSEQ multiplex PCR. The sample lists 450,000 to 600,000 clones; over 25% were seen once. With regard to this clone: What it recognizes is unknown.

The specimen was naive CD4+ T cells from blood. The receptor's source is a man between 18 and 29 years old in good health.

CDR3 sequence reads: CSGGLATDTQYF. CDR3 sequence (DNA): TGCAGCGGAGGATTGGCCACAGATACGCAGTATTTT. This chain uses TRBV29-1 with TRBJ2-3; D uncertain. V dropped 7 bases and J dropped 2 bases, with 10 bases sitting between them. Germline CDR1 reads SQVTM; CDR2 reads ANQGSEA. The CDR3 loop spans 12 amino acids.